Presented here are 17 T cell receptor beta chains from one specimen sequenced in a study of T cells in women clearing cervical HPV infection. The data were produced by immunoSEQ multiplex PCR, yet TCRdb's version contains in-frame clones alone and is incomplete. The listing contains about 19,000 clones. Sequences were obtained from blood buffy coat. The receptor set was obtained from a woman aged 18-70 years with a cervical HPV16 infection that either progressed to CIN3+ or cleared (not recorded which).

About this clone itself: The read finishes 3 residues shy of the CDR3 end, and the germline J gene is used to complete it. The chain carries TRBV12-3 or TRBV12-4 and TRBJ1-5, with D perhaps matching TRBD1 (5 bases). This CDR3 has 15 amino acids. The V gene lost 10 bases and the J gene lost 2 bases, with 18 bases spanning the gap. The DNA read from the CDR3 is TGTGCCACCAAGGCCCGGGGGACGGGCAATCAGCCC. Amino acids: CATKARGTGNQP. The full CDR3 is CATKARGTGNQPQHF.

On this clone itself: The read halts 3 residues ahead of the CDR3 end, with the missing end drawn from the germline J gene. This chain uses TRBV19 with TRBJ2-7, with 9 bases that match TRBD1. CDR1 is LNHDA and CDR2 is SQIVND in the germline V gene (reference sequence). V lost 1 base to trimming and J lost 3 bases; unmatched junction nucleotides: 1. The CDR3 length is 14 residues. The CDR3 loop reads CASSIGTGVYEQYF. The DNA read from the CDR3 is TGTGCCAGTAGTATAGGGACAGGGGTCTACGAG. Complete variable domain (other parts from reference TRBV19 and TRBJ2-7): DGGITQSPKYLFRKEGQNVTLSCEQNLNHDAMYWYRQDPGQGLRLIYYSQIVNDFQKGDIAEGYSVSREKKESFPLTVTSAQKNPTAFYLCASSIGTGVYEQYFGPGTRLTVT.

To note about this clone: The read ends 3 residues before the CDR3 terminus; that terminus is restored from the germline J gene. This chain uses TRBV7-9 with TRBJ1-1, with unresolved D. The CDR3 covers 14 residues. The germline CDR1 and CDR2 sequences are SEHNR and FQNEAQ (reference sequence). Partial CDR3 DNA: TGTGCCAGCAGCGGTTTTGCGGGCTCCTACGAG. Translated, it gives CASSGFAGSYE. In full, the CDR3 is CASSGFAGSYEAFF.

Of note for this clone: The read stops 3 residues short of the end of the CDR3; the missing end is completed from the germline J gene. V is TRBV28 and J is TRBJ2-2; D uncertain. V was trimmed by 3 bases and J by 4 bases, leaving 3 bases between them. The CDR3 consists of 12 residues. Looked up from germline, CDR1 is MDHEN and CDR2 is SYDVKM. CDR3 DNA, as far as it was read: TGTGCCAGCAGTTTCTTCACCGGGGAG. Translation: CASSFFTGE. Given in full, the CDR3 is CASSFFTGELFF.

On this clone: Read sequence stops 3 residues before the CDR3 end, and the germline J gene provides the missing end. The sample carries other DNA sequences with the same CDR3. The gene calls are TRBV7-8 and TRBJ1-3, with 8 nucleotides matching TRBD1. V dropped 2 bases and J dropped 7; count of bases not matched to a gene: 4. The CDR3 consists of 14 residues. Germline V gene data show CDR1 as SGHVS and CDR2 as FQNEAQ. CDR3 sequence reads: CASSLSGGMNTIYF. Incomplete CDR3 DNA: TGTGCCAGCAGCTTATCAGGGGGCATGAACACC. Full variable domain (outside the CDR3, taken from reference TRBV7-8 and TRBJ1-3): GAGVSQSPRYKVAKRGQDVALRCDPISGHVSLFWYQQALGQGPEFLTYFQNEAQLDKSGLPSDRFFAERPEGSVSTLKIQRTQQEDSAVYLCASSLSGGMNTIYFGEGSWLTVV.

Notes on this clone: The sequence runs out 3 residues before the end of the CDR3; the remainder is reconstructed from the germline J gene. The rearrangement joins TRBV28 to TRBJ1-6; D might be TRBD1 (6 bases). Germline-derived CDR1 and CDR2 are MDHEN and SYDVKM. Trimming cost V 9 bases and J 7 bases, with 16 bases left between them. The CDR3 is 14 amino acids. CDR3 in amino acids: CASFAGGRNSPLHF. CDR3 bases read: TGTGCCAGTTTTGCCGGGGGGCGCAATTCACCC.

With respect to this clone: The sequence runs out 3 residues before the end of the CDR3; the remainder is reconstructed from the germline J gene. The chain links TRBV24-1 to TRBJ2-3; 8 bases align to TRBD2. This CDR3 is 15 amino acids long. CDR1 is KGHDR, CDR2 SFDVKD, per germline. With V trimmed by 4 bases and J by 2 bases, 4 bases remained unmatched. The part of the CDR3 DNA that was read is TGTGCCACCAGTGAACCGCGGGGGGACACAGATACG. Residues: CATSEPRGDTDT. In full, the CDR3 is CATSEPRGDTDTQYF.

CDR3: CASSPRGGETQYF. The DNA read from the CDR3 is TGTGCCAGCAGCCCAAGGGGGGGCGAGACC. V usage is TRBV7-3 and J usage is TRBJ2-5; D possibly corresponds to TRBD2 (7 bases). The read terminates 3 residues ahead of where the CDR3 ends, so the germline J gene completes it. The CDR3 loop spans 13 amino acids. Germline CDR1 is SGHTA and CDR2 is FQGTGA. V was clipped by 5 bases and J by 5 bases, with 12 bases between them.

The DNA read from the CDR3 is TGTGCCAGCTTGGGCGGGCTAAACTACAATGAG. Protein product: CASLGGLNYNE. The CDR3 in its entirety is CASLGGLNYNEQFF. This chain links TRBV18 with TRBJ2-1, with TRBD2 as a possible D gene (5 bases). The read finishes 3 residues shy of the CDR3 end, and the germline J gene is used to complete it. Germline V CDR1 and CDR2: KGHSH, LQKENI. This CDR3 contains 14 residues. Trimming took 7 bases from V and 3 from J, leaving 13 bases between them.

With respect to this clone: The CDR3 end falls 3 residues outside the read, so it is completed with the germline J gene. The V and J genes are TRBV6-2 or TRBV6-3 and TRBJ2-3, with unresolved D. Germline V gene data show CDR1 as MNHEY and CDR2 as SVGEGT. V was shortened by 4 bases and J by 0 bases, with 8 bases between the two germline ends. The CDR3 loop spans 14 amino acids. The CDR3 DNA, read in part, is TGTGCCAGCAGTTGGAGCGAGAGCACAGATACG. It is translated as CASSWSESTDT. The CDR3 as a whole reads CASSWSESTDTQYF.

A word on this clone: The CDR3 end falls 3 residues outside the read, so it is completed with the germline J gene. The V gene is TRBV30, the J gene TRBJ1-4; a possible D gene is TRBD1 (6 bases). CDR1 GTSNPN and CDR2 SVGIG come from the germline V gene (reference sequence). This CDR3 has 15 amino acids. CDR3 in amino acids: CAWSVRGARGSPLFF. CDR3 DNA (partial): TGTGCCTGGAGTGTACGGGGGGCTAGAGGATCACCA.

For this clone: With the read ending 3 residues before the CDR3 end, the germline J gene is used to fill in that end. This chain uses TRBV7-2 with TRBJ2-1; D is possibly TRBD2 (6 bases). Trimming stripped 4 bases from V and 4 bases from J, with 11 bases between. Germline V gene lookup returns CDR1 SGHTA and CDR2 FQGNSA. This CDR3 region has 14 residues. The CDR3 sequence: CASSSGTFYNEQFF. The sequenced CDR3 bases are TGTGCCAGCAGCTCTGGGACTTTTTACAATGAG.

Comments on this clone: The CDR3 end lies 3 residues beyond the end of the read and is filled in from the germline J gene. V usage is TRBV4-1 and J usage is TRBJ1-5, with D possibly being TRBD1 (5 bases). The V gene's germline CDR1 is MGHRA and CDR2 YSYEKL. The CDR3 is 15 residues long. Trimming left V 4 bases short and J 3 bases short, with 13 bases between. The CDR3 protein is CASSRLDTNNQPQHF. CDR3 bases read: TGCGCCAGCAGCCGTCTGGACACAAACAATCAGCCC.

Note on this clone: The read finishes 3 residues shy of the CDR3 end, and the germline J gene is used to complete it. The chain has TRBV20-1 and TRBJ2-1; 8 nucleotides line up with TRBD2. V dropped 6 bases and J dropped 5; count of bases not matched to a gene: 12. The germline V gene encodes CDR1 DFQATT and CDR2 SNEGSKA (reference sequence). The CDR3 consists of 15 residues. Here the CDR3 reads CSAVGAGGKNNEQFF. The CDR3 bases that were read are TGCAGTGCCGTAGGGGCGGGGGGAAAAAACAATGAG.

As regards this clone: The observed sequence ends 3 residues before the CDR3 terminus, with the missing tail filled in from the germline J gene. V and J are TRBV20-1 and TRBJ1-1; 9 nucleotides align to TRBD1. This CDR3 is 12 amino acids long. Germline V gene lookup returns CDR1 DFQATT and CDR2 SNEGSKA (reference sequence). V dropped 6 bases and J dropped 7; count of bases not matched to a gene: 6. Here the CDR3 reads CSARRTGVEAFF. The sequenced CDR3 bases are TGCAGTGCGCGTAGGACAGGGGTTGAA.

This clone is identified as medium-sized (0.01 to 0.1%) from frequency. Coverage ceases 3 residues before the CDR3 finishes, and the germline J gene fills in the end. The chain has TRBV29-1 and TRBJ2-5; D may correspond to TRBD1 or TRBD2 (5 bases each). V gave up 0 bases and J gave up 5 bases, with 16 bases separating them. There are 15 residues in the CDR3. Germline V gene lookup returns CDR1 SQVTM and CDR2 ANQGSEA. Partial CDR3 DNA: TGCAGCGTTGAAGATGTGAGGGGCGCACAGGAGACC. Translation: CSVEDVRGAQET. The CDR3 reads in full as CSVEDVRGAQETQYF.

A note on this clone: Relative to the germline gene, one junction end is altered; a read error may explain this. Read coverage stops 3 residues before the CDR3 terminus; the germline J gene supplies the remainder. This chain joins TRBV4-1 and TRBJ2-7; 9 bases align to TRBD1. The germline CDR1 and CDR2 sequences are MGHRA and YSYEKL. The CDR3 spans 12 residues. The CDR3 bases that were read are TGCACCAGCAGGCCGACAGGGGGCGAG. Amino acids: CTSRPTGGE. The complete CDR3 protein is CTSRPTGGEQYF.